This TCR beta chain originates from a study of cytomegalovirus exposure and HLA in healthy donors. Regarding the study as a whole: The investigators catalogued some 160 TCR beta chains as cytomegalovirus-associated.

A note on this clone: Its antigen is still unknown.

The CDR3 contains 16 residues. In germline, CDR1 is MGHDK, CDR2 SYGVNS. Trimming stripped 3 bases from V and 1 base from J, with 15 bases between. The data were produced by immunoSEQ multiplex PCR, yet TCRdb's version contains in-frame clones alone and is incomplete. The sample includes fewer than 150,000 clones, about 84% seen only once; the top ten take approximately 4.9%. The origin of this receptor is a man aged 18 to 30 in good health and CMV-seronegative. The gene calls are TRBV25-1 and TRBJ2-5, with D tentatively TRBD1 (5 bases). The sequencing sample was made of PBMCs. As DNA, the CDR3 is TGTGCCAGCAGTGAGCCCGGAAGGGGTACCCAAGAGACCCAGTACTTC. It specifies CASSEPGRGTQETQYF.